This T cell receptor (beta chain) stems from a study of identical twins. MiXCR, applied by TCRdb to the 5' RACE reads, yields one record per CDR3 protein. Of nearly 900,000 distinct CDR3 sequences listed, around 12% are singletons. This clonotype has ten or more counts. From germline, CDR1 is SQVTM and CDR2 ANQGSEA. With 7 bases clipped from V and 0 bases from J, the junction kept 7 bases outside the gene matches. The CDR3 covers 16 residues. The same data also contributed to another study, on yellow fever vaccine responses in identical twins. That report notes: After vaccination, twins' T cell response reportedly seemed partly convergent, partly personalized.

The TCR sequence derives from a woman aged 18-29 years in good health. The gene calls are TRBV29-1 and TRBJ2-1; 12 bases match TRBD2. The specimen sequenced was PBMCs. DNA of the CDR3: TGCAGCGCCGGACTAGCGGGATCAAGCTCCTACAATGAGCAGTTCTTC. Amino acids: CSAGLAGSSSYNEQFF.